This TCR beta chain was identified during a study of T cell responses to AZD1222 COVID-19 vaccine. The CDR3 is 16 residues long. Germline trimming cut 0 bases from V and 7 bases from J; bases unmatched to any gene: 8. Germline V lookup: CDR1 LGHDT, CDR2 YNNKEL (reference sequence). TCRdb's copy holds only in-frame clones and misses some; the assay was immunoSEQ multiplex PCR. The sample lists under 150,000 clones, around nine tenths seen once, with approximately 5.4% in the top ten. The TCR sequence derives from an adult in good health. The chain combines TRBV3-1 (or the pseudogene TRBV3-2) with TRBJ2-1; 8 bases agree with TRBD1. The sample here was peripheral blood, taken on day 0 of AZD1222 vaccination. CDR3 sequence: CASSQDHWTGKNEQFF. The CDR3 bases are TGTGCCAGCAGCCAAGACCACTGGACAGGGAAGAATGAGCAGTTCTTC.